This TCR beta chain was sequenced for a study of shared clonotypes between healthy human individuals. Trimming took 2 bases from V and 3 from J, leaving 8 bases between them. Germline V gene data show CDR1 as SGHRS and CDR2 as YFSETQ. The CDR3 is 13 residues long. Clones were read by immunoSEQ multiplex PCR, and TCRdb kept only the in-frame ones, dropping some. The sample contains around 510,000 clones, more than 95% of which appear only once. The chain employs TRBV5-1 and TRBJ1-1, with D unresolved. The material sequenced was naive CD4+ T cells sorted from blood. Indicated subset: CD45RA+ positively selected. The receptor was isolated from a woman in her twenties or thirties in good health. The CDR3 protein is CASSFSRDTEAFF. The CDR3 DNA follows: TGCGCCAGCAGCTTCTCGAGGGACACTGAAGCTTTCTTT.